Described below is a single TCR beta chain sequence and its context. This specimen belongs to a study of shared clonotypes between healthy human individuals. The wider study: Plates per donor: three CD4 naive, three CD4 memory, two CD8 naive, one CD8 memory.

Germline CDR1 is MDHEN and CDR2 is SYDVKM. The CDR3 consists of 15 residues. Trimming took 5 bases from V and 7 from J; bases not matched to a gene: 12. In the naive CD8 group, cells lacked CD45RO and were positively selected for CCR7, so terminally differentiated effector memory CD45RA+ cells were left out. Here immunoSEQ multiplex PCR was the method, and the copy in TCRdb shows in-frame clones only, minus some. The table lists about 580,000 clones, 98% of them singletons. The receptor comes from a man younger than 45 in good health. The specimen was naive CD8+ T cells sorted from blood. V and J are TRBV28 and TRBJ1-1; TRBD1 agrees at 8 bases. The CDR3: CASSRPDRAGIEAFF. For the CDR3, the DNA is TGTGCCAGCAGTCGCCCGGACAGGGCGGGGATTGAAGCTTTCTTT.